The 32 T cell receptor beta chains below come from one sample, sequenced in a study of shared clonotypes between healthy human individuals. Clones were sequenced by immunoSEQ multiplex PCR, and TCRdb holds only the in-frame ones, with some missing. The sample yields approximately 2,200,000 clones, roughly 91% seen once. CD45RO-negative, CCR7-positively selected cells formed the naive CD8 fraction, excluding terminally differentiated effector memory CD45RA+ cells. Sequences were obtained from naive CD8+ T cells from PBMCs. All receptors derive from a man aged 18-30 years in good health. Some clones in this sample may be carry-over from other donors' samples.

This clone was observed a few times. The chain uses TRBV28 and TRBJ2-2; 7 bases fit TRBD2. V was clipped by 6 bases and J by 7 bases; unmatched bases: 8. Germline V lookup: CDR1 MDHEN, CDR2 SYDVKM. This CDR3 spans 14 amino acids. The CDR3 is CASSAQTSVGELFF. The CDR3 DNA is TGTGCCAGCAGCGCCCAAACTAGCGTCGGGGAGCTGTTTTTT.

On this clone itself: The same CDR3 also results from other DNA sequences found in this sample. The chain couples TRBV7-9 to TRBJ2-7; TRBD2 matches at 11 bases. This CDR3 contains 14 residues. Per the germline V gene, CDR1 is SEHNR and CDR2 is FQNEAQ (reference sequence). V lost 5 bases, J lost 3 bases, and 3 bases stayed unmatched. The DNA for the CDR3 is TGTGCCAGCAGCCCCGGGACTAGCGGCTACGAGCAGTACTTC. Translating gives CASSPGTSGYEQYF.

As for this clone: The sample holds other DNA sequences that translate to the same CDR3. V gene TRBV27 combines with J gene TRBJ2-7; possibly TRBD1 for D (6 bases). Germline-derived CDR1 and CDR2 are MNHEY and SMNVEV (reference sequence). The length of the CDR3 is 14 residues. The germline V and J ends were trimmed by 0 bases and 2 bases, with 8 bases remaining between them. This CDR3 reads CASSLSDSPYEQYF. CDR3 sequence (DNA): TGTGCCAGCAGTTTATCGGACAGCCCCTACGAGCAGTACTTC.

The chain links TRBV27 to TRBJ2-6, with unresolved D. The CDR3 consists of 16 residues. Germline CDR1 reads MNHEY; CDR2 reads SMNVEV (reference sequence). Trimming stripped 5 bases from V and 2 bases from J, with 13 bases between. CDR3 protein: CASSPVVVPGANVLTF. CDR3 DNA: TGTGCCAGCAGTCCAGTGGTTGTCCCTGGGGCCAACGTCCTGACTTTC. The full variable domain, completed using reference TRBV27 and TRBJ2-6, is EAQVTQNPRYLITVTGKKLTVTCSQNMNHEYMSWYRQDPGLGLRQIYYSMNVEVTDKGDVPEGYKVSRKEKRNFPLILESPSPNQTSLYFCASSPVVVPGANVLTFGAGSRLTVL.

Comments on this clone: At the DNA level, this CDR3 is encoded by other sequences in the same sample as well. The rearrangement uses TRBV4-3 and TRBJ2-7, with D perhaps assigned TRBD1 or TRBD2 (5 bases each). The germline V gene encodes CDR1 LGHNA and CDR2 YSLEER. The CDR3 covers 14 residues. V was trimmed by 0 bases and J by 2 bases, leaving 8 bases between them. In DNA, the CDR3 is TGCGCCAGCAGCCAAGATGGGGGAGCCTACGAGCAGTACTTC. This gives the protein CASSQDGGAYEQYF.

The genes are TRBV6-6 and TRBJ2-7; no clear D. Trimming removed 6 bases at V and 7 bases at J, with 10 bases between. The CDR3 has 11 amino acids. CDR1 and CDR2 from the germline V gene are MNHNY and SVGAGI (reference sequence). The CDR3 loop reads CASRLAMEQYF. The CDR3 DNA follows: TGTGCCAGCAGACTCGCCATGGAGCAGTACTTC.

The chain has TRBV2 and TRBJ1-5; possibly TRBD1 for D (5 bases). The germline V gene encodes CDR1 SNHLY and CDR2 FYNNEI. The length of the CDR3 is 13 residues. Trimming left V 3 bases short and J 12 bases short, with 15 bases between. For the CDR3, the DNA is TGTGCCAGCAGTGATGGGACCGCCTTACTCCAGCATTTT. Translated, it gives CASSDGTALLQHF.

The rearrangement links TRBV11-3 to TRBJ1-5; D perhaps matches TRBD1 (5 bases). The CDR3 sequence is 15 residues long. In germline, CDR1 is SGHNT, CDR2 YENEEA. The V gene lost 0 bases and the J gene lost 3 bases, with 9 bases spanning the gap. CDR3 loop: CASSLDRDANQPQHF. In DNA form, the CDR3 reads TGTGCCAGCAGCTTAGACAGGGATGCCAATCAGCCCCAGCATTTT.

The chain joins TRBV30 to TRBJ2-7; D possibly matches TRBD1 or TRBD2 (6 bases each). The V gene's germline CDR1 is GTSNPN and CDR2 SVGIG (reference sequence). This CDR3 is 13 amino acids long. The V end was cut by 2 bases, the J end by 7 bases, with 15 bases between. CDR3 in DNA: TGTGCCTGGAGTCCGGTGGGGGGCTGGGAGCAGTACTTC. This encodes CAWSPVGGWEQYF.

The chain links TRBV19 to TRBJ2-7, with TRBD1 matching 11 bases. The V gene's germline CDR1 is LNHDA and CDR2 SQIVND (reference sequence). The CDR3 has 15 residues. The junction had 5 bases not matched to a gene; V was cut back by 5 bases and J by 2 bases. The CDR3 loop is CASSDGQGAAYEQYF. The CDR3 coding sequence is TGTGCCAGTAGTGATGGACAGGGGGCGGCCTACGAGCAGTACTTC.

The V call is TRBV19, the J call TRBJ1-1; TRBD1 is a possible D gene (6 bases). The CDR3 consists of 16 residues. V gave up 6 bases and J gave up 1 base, with 18 bases separating them. Germline V gene data show CDR1 as LNHDA and CDR2 as SQIVND (reference sequence). CDR3 region: CASSSIQGYWNTEAFF. The CDR3 DNA follows: TGTGCCAGTAGCTCCATACAGGGCTATTGGAACACTGAAGCTTTCTTT.

The chain couples TRBV4-1 to TRBJ2-3, with D perhaps matching TRBD2 (6 bases). CDR1 and CDR2 (germline): MGHRA, YSYEKL. The length of the CDR3 is 16 residues. The V end lost 0 bases, the J end lost 0 bases, and 10 bases lay between the germline ends. The chain's CDR3 is CASSQELGTSTDTQYF. The DNA for the CDR3 is TGCGCCAGCAGCCAAGAGCTCGGGACTAGCACAGATACGCAGTATTTT.

V usage is TRBV5-1 and J usage is TRBJ2-7; 8 nucleotides align to TRBD1. The germline V gene encodes CDR1 SGHRS and CDR2 YFSETQ. This CDR3 region has 18 residues. V gave up 5 bases and J gave up 7 bases; unmatched junction bases: 23. The chain's CDR3 is CASSRGQDFLSNRREQYF. Here the CDR3 DNA reads TGCGCCAGCAGTAGGGGACAGGATTTCTTGTCGAATAGAAGGGAGCAGTACTTC. Filled out from reference TRBV5-1 and TRBJ2-7, the complete variable domain reads KAGVTQTPRYLIKTRGQQVTLSCSPISGHRSVSWYQQTPGQGLQFLFEYFSETQRNKGNFPGRFSGRQFSNSRSEMNVSTLELGDSALYLCASSRGQDFLSNRREQYFGPGTRLTVT.

This rearrangement joins TRBV4-3 to TRBJ2-1; D remains unclear. The CDR3 is made up of 16 amino acids. V lost 0 bases and J 0 bases, leaving 9 bases between the germline ends. Germline V gives CDR1 LGHNA, CDR2 YSLEER. This CDR3 is CASSQDLRSSYNEQFF. DNA for the CDR3: TGCGCCAGCAGCCAAGATCTGAGAAGCTCCTACAATGAGCAGTTCTTC.

The chain joins TRBV10-3 to TRBJ2-2; 11 nucleotides align to TRBD2. This CDR3 is built from 18 residues. Germline CDR1 and CDR2: ENHRY and SYGVKD. The junction had 8 bases not matched to a gene; V was cut back by 0 bases and J by 5 bases. The CDR3 region is CAISESASGRIETGELFF. As DNA, the CDR3 is TGTGCCATCAGTGAGTCAGCTAGCGGGAGGATTGAGACCGGGGAGCTGTTTTTT.

V is TRBV15 and J is TRBJ1-1; tentatively, D is TRBD1 (5 bases). CDR3 length: 14 residues. CDR1 is LNHNV and CDR2 is YYDKDF in the germline V gene (reference sequence). V was clipped by 3 bases and J by 5 bases, with 13 bases between them. CDR3 nucleotides: TGTGCCACCAGCAGGGGGACCTCGGGGACTGAAGCTTTCTTT. It yields the protein CATSRGTSGTEAFF.

In regard to this clone: Other DNA sequences in the same sample also yield this CDR3. This chain links TRBV29-1 with TRBJ2-7; either TRBD1 or TRBD2 may fit D (6 bases each). The CDR3 sequence is 13 residues long. Between the trimmed V and J ends, which lost 4 bases and 1 base, there was a span of 11 bases. The germline CDR1 and CDR2 sequences are SQVTM and ANQGSEA. The CDR3 here is CSVAGGNSYEQYF. The CDR3 region has the DNA TGCAGCGTTGCCGGGGGCAATTCCTACGAGCAGTACTTC.

There are a few counts of this clone. The chain recombines TRBV7-8 with TRBJ1-4; a weak D match, TRBD1 (5 bases). CDR3 length: 16 amino acids. V was shortened by 3 bases and J by 2 bases, with 13 bases between the two germline ends. Germline CDR1 and CDR2: SGHVS and FQNEAQ. CDR3: CASSLPGTGTNEKLFF. The DNA for the CDR3 is TGTGCCAGCAGCTTGCCCGGGACTGGTACTAATGAAAAACTGTTTTTT.

This chain uses TRBV30 with TRBJ1-1, with D unclear. The CDR3 loop spans 12 amino acids. Germline lookup yields CDR1 GTSNPN and CDR2 SVGIG (reference sequence). The germline V and J ends were trimmed by 6 bases and 6 bases, with 14 bases remaining between them. The CDR3 sequence is CACSFGGAEAFF. The DNA of the CDR3 is TGTGCCTGTTCCTTCGGTGGAGCTGAAGCTTTCTTT.

The rearrangement uses TRBV23-1 and TRBJ2-1; perhaps D is TRBD1 or TRBD2 (5 bases each). TRBV23-1 is designated an ORF whose function remains uncertain. The ends were cut back, 5 bases at V and 1 base at J, with 9 bases in the middle. The CDR3 runs 14 residues. The CDR3 reads CASSYGGSYNEQFF. CDR3 DNA sequence: TGCGCCAGCAGTTATGGGGGTTCCTACAATGAGCAGTTCTTC.

Comment on this clone: Within the sample, other DNA sequences also encode this same CDR3. This chain connects TRBV27 to TRBJ2-7; 9 nucleotides align to TRBD2. This CDR3 region has 14 residues. Losses at the gene ends were 6 bases for V and 0 bases for J; bases not matched to a gene: 3. CDR1 and CDR2 from the germline V gene are MNHEY and SMNVEV (reference sequence). The CDR3 loop is CASSTGLASYEQYF. The CDR3 nucleotides are TGTGCCAGCAGCACGGGACTAGCCTCCTACGAGCAGTACTTC.

Remarks on this clone: Other nucleotide sequences in the sample specify the same CDR3. V usage is TRBV6-5 and J usage is TRBJ2-7; D may correspond to TRBD1 or TRBD2 (5 bases each). Germline CDR1 reads MNHEY; CDR2 reads SVGAGI. CDR3 size: 14 residues. The V end was cut by 0 bases, the J end by 1 base, with 7 bases between. The CDR3 reads CASSYSGGSYEQYF. The CDR3 DNA reads TGTGCCAGCAGTTACTCTGGGGGTTCCTACGAGCAGTACTTC.

The chain is built from TRBV6-1 and TRBJ1-5; D gene unclear. Per germline, CDR1 MNHNS and CDR2 SASEGT. The length of the CDR3 is 14 residues. The V and J ends lost 10 bases and 0 bases respectively, with 13 bases between them. The CDR3 sequence: CATNREYSNQPQHF. The DNA of the CDR3 is TGTGCCACCAACCGGGAGTATAGCAATCAGCCCCAGCATTTT.

The genes are TRBV10-3 and TRBJ1-3; D is unclear. The germline V gene has CDR1 ENHRY and CDR2 SYGVKD. V was cut by 7 bases and J by 4 bases, with 5 bases left in between. The CDR3 consists of 11 residues. CDR3 region: CAIIEGNTIYF. In nucleotides, the CDR3 is TGTGCCATCATCGAGGGAAACACCATATATTTT.

The chain carries TRBV7-8 and TRBJ2-7; D assignment may be TRBD1 or TRBD2 (5 bases each). The CDR3 runs to 14 residues. Trimming took off 1 base at V and 5 bases at J, with 12 bases between the two ends. The germline V gene encodes CDR1 SGHVS and CDR2 FQNEAQ. This CDR3 is CASSLDPGRDEQYF. As DNA, the CDR3 is TGTGCCAGCAGCTTAGACCCGGGGCGTGACGAGCAGTACTTC.

This chain connects TRBV5-8 to TRBJ2-2, with no clear D. The CDR3 has 15 amino acids. The germline V gene has CDR1 SGHTS and CDR2 YDEGEE. Trimming took off 2 bases at V and 1 base at J, with 9 bases between the two ends. In DNA form, the CDR3 reads TGTGCCAGCAGCTTCCACCTACGGAACACCGGGGAGCTGTTTTTT. Translated: CASSFHLRNTGELFF.

The table lists this clone with a count of one. The chain carries TRBV9 and TRBJ2-1; D might be TRBD2 (6 bases). The germline V gene has CDR1 SGDLS and CDR2 YYNGEE. The V end was cut by 4 bases, the J end by 3 bases, with 14 bases between. The CDR3 sequence is 15 residues long. The CDR3 DNA reads as TGTGCCAGCAGCCCCTCAATAGCGGACTACAATGAGCAGTTCTTC. It specifies CASSPSIADYNEQFF.

The V gene is TRBV19, the J gene TRBJ2-7; the D gene is possibly TRBD2 (6 bases). The CDR3 length is 15 residues. Per the germline V gene, CDR1 is LNHDA and CDR2 is SQIVND (reference sequence). The germline V and J ends were trimmed by 3 bases and 7 bases, with 19 bases remaining between them. CDR3 sequence reads: CASSIWAGPGEEQYF. The CDR3 nucleotides read TGTGCCAGTAGTATCTGGGCGGGGCCCGGGGAAGAGCAGTACTTC. Supplemented by reference TRBV19 and TRBJ2-7, the full variable domain reads DGGITQSPKYLFRKEGQNVTLSCEQNLNHDAMYWYRQDPGQGLRLIYYSQIVNDFQKGDIAEGYSVSREKKESFPLTVTSAQKNPTAFYLCASSIWAGPGEEQYFGPGTRLTVT.

The chain is built from TRBV27 and TRBJ2-7; TRBD2 aligns across 7 bases. V trimming: 5 bases; J trimming: 4 bases; junction bases outside the gene matches: 8. This CDR3 region has 14 residues. The germline gives CDR1 MNHEY, CDR2 SMNVEV (reference sequence). This chain's CDR3 is CASSPQRDLYEQYF. CDR3 DNA sequence: TGTGCCAGCAGTCCCCAGCGGGACCTTTACGAGCAGTACTTC.

The table lists this clone with a few counts. The chain uses TRBV20-1 and TRBJ1-1; no firm D call. This CDR3 has 11 amino acids. V was pared by 3 bases and J by 6 bases, with 8 bases between. CDR1 and CDR2 from the germline V gene are DFQATT and SNEGSKA (reference sequence). The CDR3 DNA follows: TGCAGTGCTAGTAGGGCGGCTGAAGCTTTCTTT. Amino acid sequence: CSASRAAEAFF.

With regard to this clone: Additional DNA sequences in this sample encode the identical CDR3. The CDR3 region has the DNA TGCAGCGTTCGGGTCGGATACGAGCAGTACTTC. Translated: CSVRVGYEQYF. V is TRBV29-1 and J is TRBJ2-5; no definite D call. Judging by the DNA end, TRBJ2-7 fits better; the J call may be wrong. Per germline, CDR1 SQVTM and CDR2 ANQGSEA. This CDR3 has 11 amino acids.

The J gene is TRBJ2-1, the V gene TRBV7-9; 7 nucleotides line up with TRBD1. The CDR3 has 17 residues. The germline CDR1 and CDR2 sequences are SEHNR and FQNEAQ (reference sequence). Trimming cost V 5 bases and J 7 bases; bases outside gene matches: 17. The CDR3 sequence is CASSPYTQGWNGNEQFF. DNA of the CDR3: TGTGCCAGCAGCCCATATACACAGGGGTGGAATGGGAATGAGCAGTTCTTC.